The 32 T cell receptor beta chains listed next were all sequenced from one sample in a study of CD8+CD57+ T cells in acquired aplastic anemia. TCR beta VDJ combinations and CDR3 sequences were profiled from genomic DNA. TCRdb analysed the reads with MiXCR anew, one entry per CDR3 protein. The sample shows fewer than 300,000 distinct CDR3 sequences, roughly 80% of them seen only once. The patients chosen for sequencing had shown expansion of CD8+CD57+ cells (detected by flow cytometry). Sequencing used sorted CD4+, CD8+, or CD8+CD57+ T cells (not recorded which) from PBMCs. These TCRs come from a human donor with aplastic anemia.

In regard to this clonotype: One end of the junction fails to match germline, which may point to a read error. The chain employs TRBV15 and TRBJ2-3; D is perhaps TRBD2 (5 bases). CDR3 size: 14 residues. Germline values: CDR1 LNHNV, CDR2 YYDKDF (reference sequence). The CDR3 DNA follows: TGTGCCAGCAGCAGAGGGTCAGACCCAGAGACCCAGTATTTC. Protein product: CASSRGSDPETQYF.

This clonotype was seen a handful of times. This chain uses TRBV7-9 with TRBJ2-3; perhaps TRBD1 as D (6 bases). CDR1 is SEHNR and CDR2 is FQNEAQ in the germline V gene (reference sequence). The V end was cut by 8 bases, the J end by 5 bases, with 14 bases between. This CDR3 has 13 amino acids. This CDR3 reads CASLGQIGDTQYF. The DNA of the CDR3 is TGTGCCAGCCTCGGACAGATCGGAGATACGCAGTATTTT.

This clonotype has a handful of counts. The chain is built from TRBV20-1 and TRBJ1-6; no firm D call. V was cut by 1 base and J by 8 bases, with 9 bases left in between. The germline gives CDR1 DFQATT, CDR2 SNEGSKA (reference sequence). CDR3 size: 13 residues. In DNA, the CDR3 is TGCAGTGCTAGAGGTGGGCTAGATTCACCCCTCCACTTT. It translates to CSARGGLDSPLHF.

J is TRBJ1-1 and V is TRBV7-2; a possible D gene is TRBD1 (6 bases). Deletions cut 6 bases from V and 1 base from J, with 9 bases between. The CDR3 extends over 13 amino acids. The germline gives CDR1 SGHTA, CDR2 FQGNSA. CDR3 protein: CASRKDRNTEAFF. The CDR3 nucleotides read TGTGCCAGCAGAAAGGACAGGAACACTGAAGCTTTCTTT.

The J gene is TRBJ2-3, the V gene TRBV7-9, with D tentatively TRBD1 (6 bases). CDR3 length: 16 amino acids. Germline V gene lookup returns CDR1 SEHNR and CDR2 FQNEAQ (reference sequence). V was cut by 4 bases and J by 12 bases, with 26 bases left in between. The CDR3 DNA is TGTGCCAGCAGCTCCGGGGCAGGGGAGCAAGATGAAACTCAGTATTTT. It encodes CASSSGAGEQDETQYF.

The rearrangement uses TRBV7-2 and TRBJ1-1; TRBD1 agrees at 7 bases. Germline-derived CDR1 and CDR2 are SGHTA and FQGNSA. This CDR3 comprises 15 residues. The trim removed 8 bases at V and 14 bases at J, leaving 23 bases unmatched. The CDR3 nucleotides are TGTGCCAGCGTACTAAGGGAGGGGGCGAGAGACGCAGTATTCTTT. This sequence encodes CASVLREGARDAVFF.

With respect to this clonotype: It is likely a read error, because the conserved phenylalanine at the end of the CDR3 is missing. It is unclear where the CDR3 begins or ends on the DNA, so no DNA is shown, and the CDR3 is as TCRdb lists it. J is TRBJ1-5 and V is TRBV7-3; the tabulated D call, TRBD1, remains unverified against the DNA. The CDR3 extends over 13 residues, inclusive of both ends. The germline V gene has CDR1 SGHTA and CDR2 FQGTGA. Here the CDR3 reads CASSSNRTHSHLL.

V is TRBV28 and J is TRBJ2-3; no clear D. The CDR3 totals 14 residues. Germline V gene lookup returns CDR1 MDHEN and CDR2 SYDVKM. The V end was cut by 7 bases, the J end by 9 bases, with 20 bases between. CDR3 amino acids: CASTLPRGPITQYF. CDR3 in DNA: TGTGCCAGCACCTTACCCCGAGGCCCCATAACGCAGTATTTT.

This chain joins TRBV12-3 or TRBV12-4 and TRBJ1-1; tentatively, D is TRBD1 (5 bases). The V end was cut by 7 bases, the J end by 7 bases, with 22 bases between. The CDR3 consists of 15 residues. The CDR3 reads CASTMGWGVGIEAFF. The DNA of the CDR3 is TGTGCCAGCACGATGGGATGGGGGGTAGGGATTGAAGCTTTCTTT.

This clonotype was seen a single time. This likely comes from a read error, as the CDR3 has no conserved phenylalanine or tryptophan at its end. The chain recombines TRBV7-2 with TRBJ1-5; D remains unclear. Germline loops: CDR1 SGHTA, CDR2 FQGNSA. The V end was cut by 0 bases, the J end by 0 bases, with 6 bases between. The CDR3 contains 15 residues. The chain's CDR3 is CASSLAPDSNQPQHG. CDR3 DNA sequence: TGTGCCAGCAGCTTAGCGCCAGATAGCAATCAGCCCCAGCATGGT.

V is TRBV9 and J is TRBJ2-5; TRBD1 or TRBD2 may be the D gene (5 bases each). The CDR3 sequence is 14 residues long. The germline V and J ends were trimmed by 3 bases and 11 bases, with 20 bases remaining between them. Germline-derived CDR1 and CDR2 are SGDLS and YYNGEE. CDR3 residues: CASSGGIGQATQYF. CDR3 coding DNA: TGTGCCAGCAGCGGGGGGATCGGGCAAGCGACACAGTACTTC.

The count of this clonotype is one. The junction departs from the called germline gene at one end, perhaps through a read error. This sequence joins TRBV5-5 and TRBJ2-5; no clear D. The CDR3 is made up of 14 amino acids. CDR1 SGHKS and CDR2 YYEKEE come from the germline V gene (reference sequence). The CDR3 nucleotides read TGTGCCAGCAGCTTAGGTAGCAAGCAAGAGATCCAGTACTTC. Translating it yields CASSLGSKQEIQYF.

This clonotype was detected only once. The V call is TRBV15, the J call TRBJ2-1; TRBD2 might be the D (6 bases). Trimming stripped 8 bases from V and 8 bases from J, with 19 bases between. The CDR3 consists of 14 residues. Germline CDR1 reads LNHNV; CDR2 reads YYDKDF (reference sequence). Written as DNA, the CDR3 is TGTGCCACCGGGGGTAGCGGCCGTGGGGATGAGCAGTTCTTC. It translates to CATGGSGRGDEQFF. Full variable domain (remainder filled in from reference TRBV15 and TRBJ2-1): DAMVIQNPRYQVTQFGKPVTLSCSQTLNHNVMYWYQQKSSQAPKLLFHYYDKDFNNEADTPDNFQSRRPNTSFCFLDIRSPGLGDTAMYLCATGGSGRGDEQFFGPGTRLTVL.

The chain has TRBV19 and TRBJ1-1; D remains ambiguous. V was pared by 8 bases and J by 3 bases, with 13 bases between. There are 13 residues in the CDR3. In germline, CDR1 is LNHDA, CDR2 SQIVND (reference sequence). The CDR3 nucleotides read TGTGCCAGTCGAGTGGGGTTGGACACTGAAGCTTTCTTT. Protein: CASRVGLDTEAFF.

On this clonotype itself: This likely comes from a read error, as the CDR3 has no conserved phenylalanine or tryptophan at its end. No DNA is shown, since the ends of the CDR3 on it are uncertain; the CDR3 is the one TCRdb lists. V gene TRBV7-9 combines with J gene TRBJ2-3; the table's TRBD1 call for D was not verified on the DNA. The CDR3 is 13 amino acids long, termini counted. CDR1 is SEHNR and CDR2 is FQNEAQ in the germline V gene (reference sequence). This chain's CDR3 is CAYGVGASDETYY.

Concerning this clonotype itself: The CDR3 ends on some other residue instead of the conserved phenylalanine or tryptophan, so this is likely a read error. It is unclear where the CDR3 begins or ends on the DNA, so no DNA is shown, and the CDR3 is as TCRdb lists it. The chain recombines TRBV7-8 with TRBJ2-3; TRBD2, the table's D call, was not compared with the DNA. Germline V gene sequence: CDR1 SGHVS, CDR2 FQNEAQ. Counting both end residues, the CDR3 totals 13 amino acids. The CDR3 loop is CASSLAGGATPHY.

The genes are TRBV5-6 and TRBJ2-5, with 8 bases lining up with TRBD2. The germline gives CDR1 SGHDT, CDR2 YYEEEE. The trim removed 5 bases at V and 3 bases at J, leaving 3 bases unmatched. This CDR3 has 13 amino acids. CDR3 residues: CASSFGREETQYF. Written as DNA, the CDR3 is TGTGCCAGCAGTTTCGGGAGGGAAGAGACCCAGTACTTC.

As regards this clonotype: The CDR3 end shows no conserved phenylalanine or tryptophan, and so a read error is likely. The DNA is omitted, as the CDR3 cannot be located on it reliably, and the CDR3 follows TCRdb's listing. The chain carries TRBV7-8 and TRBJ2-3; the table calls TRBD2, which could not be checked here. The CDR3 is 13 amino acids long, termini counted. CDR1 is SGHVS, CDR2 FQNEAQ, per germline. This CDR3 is CASRLGGGDDTQY.

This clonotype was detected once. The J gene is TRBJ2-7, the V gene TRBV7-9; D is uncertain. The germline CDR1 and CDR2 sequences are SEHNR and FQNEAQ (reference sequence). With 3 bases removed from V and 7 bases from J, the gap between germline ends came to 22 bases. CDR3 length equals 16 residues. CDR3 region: CASSFQRAGRSYEQYF. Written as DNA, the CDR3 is TGTGCCAGCAGCTTTCAAAGGGCCGGGCGGAGCTATGAGCAGTACTTC.

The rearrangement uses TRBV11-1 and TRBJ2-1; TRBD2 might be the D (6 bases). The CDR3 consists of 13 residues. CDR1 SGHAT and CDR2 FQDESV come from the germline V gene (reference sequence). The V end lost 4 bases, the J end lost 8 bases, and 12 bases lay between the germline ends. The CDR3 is CASSYRGIHEQFF. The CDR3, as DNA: TGTGCCAGCAGCTACCGGGGGATCCATGAGCAGTTCTTC.

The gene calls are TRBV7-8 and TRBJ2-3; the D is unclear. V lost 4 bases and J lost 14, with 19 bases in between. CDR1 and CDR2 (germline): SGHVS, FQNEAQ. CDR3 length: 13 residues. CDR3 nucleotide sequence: TGTGCCAGCAGCTGGGCGGTAGTAGACAATCCGTATTTT. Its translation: CASSWAVVDNPYF. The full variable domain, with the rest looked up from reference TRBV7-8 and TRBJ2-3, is GAGVSQSPRYKVAKRGQDVALRCDPISGHVSLFWYQQALGQGPEFLTYFQNEAQLDKSGLPSDRFFAERPEGSVSTLKIQRTQQEDSAVYLCASSWAVVDNPYFGPGTRLTVL.

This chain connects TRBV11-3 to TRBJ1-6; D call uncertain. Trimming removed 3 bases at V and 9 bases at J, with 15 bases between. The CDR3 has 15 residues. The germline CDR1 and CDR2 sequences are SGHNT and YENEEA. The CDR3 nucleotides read TGTGCCAGCAGCTTTCAAAGAAGCGTGAGTTCACCCCTCCACTTT. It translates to CASSFQRSVSSPLHF.

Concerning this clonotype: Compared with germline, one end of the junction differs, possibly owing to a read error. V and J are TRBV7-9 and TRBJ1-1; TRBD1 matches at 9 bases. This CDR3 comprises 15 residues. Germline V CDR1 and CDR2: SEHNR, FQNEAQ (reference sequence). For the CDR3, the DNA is TGTGTCAGCAGCTCACAGGGACAGGGTTACACTGAAGCTTTCTTT. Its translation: CVSSSQGQGYTEAFF.

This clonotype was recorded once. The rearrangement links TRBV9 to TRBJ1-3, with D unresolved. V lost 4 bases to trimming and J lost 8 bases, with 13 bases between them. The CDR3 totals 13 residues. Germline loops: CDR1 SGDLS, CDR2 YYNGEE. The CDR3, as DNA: TGTGCCAGCAGCCGGCCCTCTAGCCACACCATATATTTT. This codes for CASSRPSSHTIYF. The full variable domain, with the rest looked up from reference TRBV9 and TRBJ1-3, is DSGVTQTPKHLITATGQRVTLRCSPRSGDLSVYWYQQSLDQGLQFLIQYYNGEERAKGNILERFSAQQFPDLHSELNLSSLELGDSALYFCASSRPSSHTIYFGEGSWLTVV.

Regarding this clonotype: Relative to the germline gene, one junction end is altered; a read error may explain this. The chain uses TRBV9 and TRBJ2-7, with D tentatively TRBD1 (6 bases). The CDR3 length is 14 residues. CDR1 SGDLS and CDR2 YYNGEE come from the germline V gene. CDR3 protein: CASSVEEQGMNTDF. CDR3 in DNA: TGTGCCAGCAGCGTAGAGGAACAGGGAATGAACACTGACTTC.

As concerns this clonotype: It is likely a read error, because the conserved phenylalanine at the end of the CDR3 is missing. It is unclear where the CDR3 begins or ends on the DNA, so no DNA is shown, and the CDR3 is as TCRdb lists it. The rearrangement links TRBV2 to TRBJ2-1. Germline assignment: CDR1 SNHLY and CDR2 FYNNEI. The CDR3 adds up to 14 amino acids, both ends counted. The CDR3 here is CASGATCTYNEQFV.

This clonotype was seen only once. The CDR3 sequence: CASSHRVPSGANVLTF. The CDR3 nucleotides read TGTGCCAGCAGCCACCGAGTTCCTTCTGGGGCCAACGTCCTGACTTTC. V is TRBV7-8 and J is TRBJ2-6; D is uncertain. CDR1 is SGHVS and CDR2 is FQNEAQ in the germline V gene. The CDR3 is 16 amino acids. Between the trimmed V and J ends, which lost 5 bases and 1 base, there was a span of 12 bases.

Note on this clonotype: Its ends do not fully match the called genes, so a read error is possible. The DNA for the CDR3 is TGTGCCAGCAACTTAGCGGGAGATCCCTATACGCAGTATTTC. Amino acids: CASNLAGDPYTQYF. The V call is TRBV7-8, the J call TRBJ2-7; the match to TRBD2 covers 9 bases. The germline V gene has CDR1 SGHVS and CDR2 FQNEAQ. This CDR3 spans 14 amino acids.

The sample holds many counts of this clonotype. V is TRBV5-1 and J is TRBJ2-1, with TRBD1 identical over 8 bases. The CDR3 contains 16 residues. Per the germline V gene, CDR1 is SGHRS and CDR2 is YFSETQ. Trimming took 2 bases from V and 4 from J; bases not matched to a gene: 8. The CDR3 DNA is TGCGCCAGCAGCTTAACTGGACAGGGCTTTTACAATGAGCAGTTCTTC. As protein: CASSLTGQGFYNEQFF.

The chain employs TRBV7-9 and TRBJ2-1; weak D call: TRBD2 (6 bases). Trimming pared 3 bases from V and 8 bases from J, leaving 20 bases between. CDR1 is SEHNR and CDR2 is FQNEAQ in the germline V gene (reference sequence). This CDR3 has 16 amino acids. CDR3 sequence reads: CASSFQRNGGSHEQFF. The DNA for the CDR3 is TGTGCCAGCAGCTTTCAAAGAAATGGGGGGAGCCATGAGCAGTTCTTC.

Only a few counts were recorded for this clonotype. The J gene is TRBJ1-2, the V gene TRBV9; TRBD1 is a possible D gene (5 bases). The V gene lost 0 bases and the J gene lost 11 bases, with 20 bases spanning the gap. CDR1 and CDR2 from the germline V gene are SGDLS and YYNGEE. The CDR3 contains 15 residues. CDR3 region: CASSVGGSSDTQYTF. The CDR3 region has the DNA TGTGCCAGCAGCGTAGGGGGCAGTTCAGATACGCAGTACACCTTC.

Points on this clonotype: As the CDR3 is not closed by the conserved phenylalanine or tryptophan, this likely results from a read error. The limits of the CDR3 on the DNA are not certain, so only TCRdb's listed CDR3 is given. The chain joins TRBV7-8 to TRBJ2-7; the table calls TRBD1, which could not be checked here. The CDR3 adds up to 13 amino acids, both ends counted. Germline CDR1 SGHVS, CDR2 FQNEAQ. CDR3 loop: CASSLATGRVDYA.